A single sample is the source of the 6 T cell receptor beta chains below, sequenced in a study of cytomegalovirus exposure and HLA in healthy donors. The PCR had 60 Vbeta and 13 Jbeta primers. Repertoires were generated with immunoSEQ multiplex PCR, while TCRdb's copy carries only in-frame clones and drops some. The data contain more than 80,000 clones, about four fifths of them singletons. The specimen sequenced was PBMCs. Source of these receptors: a middle-aged woman in good health and CMV-seropositive.

The chain couples TRBV27 to TRBJ2-7; 9 nucleotides agree with TRBD1. Losses at the gene ends were 6 bases for V and 4 bases for J; bases not matched to a gene: 4. Germline lookup yields CDR1 MNHEY and CDR2 SMNVEV (reference sequence). This CDR3 spans 13 amino acids. CDR3 protein: CASRIGTGYEQYF. For the CDR3, the DNA is TGTGCCAGCAGAATCGGGACAGGGTACGAGCAGTACTTC.

The chain recombines TRBV21-1 with TRBJ2-1; TRBD2, the table's D call, was not compared with the DNA. TRBV21-1 is shown as a pseudogene. The CDR3 is 22 amino acids. DNA for the CDR3: TGTGCCAGCAGCAAAGTCAATAAGGTCTCGTCAGGGACTAGCGGGATAGCAAATGAGCAGTTCTTC. Translated: CASSKVNKVSSGTSGIANEQFF.

The chain uses TRBV10-3 and TRBJ1-5; D is unresolved. The CDR3 consists of 12 residues. Per germline, CDR1 ENHRY and CDR2 SYGVKD. V lost 2 bases and J lost 6, with 5 bases in between. The CDR3 region is CAISEEAQPQHF. CDR3 nucleotides: TGTGCCATCAGTGAGGAGGCTCAGCCCCAGCATTTT.

With regard to this clone: One end of the junction does not line up with germline, which may come from a read error. The J gene is TRBJ2-1, the V gene TRBV7-7, with D possibly TRBD1 on 6 matching bases. The CDR3 has 15 residues. The V gene's germline CDR1 is SSHAT and CDR2 FNYEAQ (reference sequence). The CDR3 region has the DNA TGTGCTAGCAGCTTAGCGTGGACAGCCTACAATGAGCAGTTCTTC. It encodes CASSLAWTAYNEQFF.

The J gene is TRBJ1-1, the V gene TRBV16; D may be TRBD1 (5 bases). Germline loops: CDR1 KGHSY, CDR2 FQNENV. The V end lost 0 bases, the J end lost 0 bases, and 8 bases lay between the germline ends. The CDR3 runs 15 residues. This CDR3 reads CASSQSGGLNTEAFF. CDR3 DNA: TGTGCCAGCAGCCAATCGGGGGGATTGAACACTGAAGCTTTCTTT.

This rearrangement joins TRBV6-4 to TRBJ2-1; 9 bases are shared with TRBD1. Germline V lookup: CDR1 MRHNA, CDR2 SNTAGT. J was trimmed by 8 bases and V by 3 bases; bases with no gene match: 8. The CDR3 covers 15 residues. The CDR3 spells CASSEGRTGDDEQFF. CDR3 DNA: TGTGCCAGCAGTGAAGGTCGGACAGGGGACGATGAGCAGTTCTTC.